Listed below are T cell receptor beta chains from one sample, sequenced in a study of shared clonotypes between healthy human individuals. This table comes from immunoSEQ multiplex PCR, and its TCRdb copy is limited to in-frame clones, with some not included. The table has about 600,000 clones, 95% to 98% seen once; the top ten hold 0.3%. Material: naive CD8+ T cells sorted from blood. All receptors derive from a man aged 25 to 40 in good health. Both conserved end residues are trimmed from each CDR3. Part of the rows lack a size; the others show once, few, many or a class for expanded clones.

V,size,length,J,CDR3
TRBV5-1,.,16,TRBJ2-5,ASSLVVGKDNNQETQY
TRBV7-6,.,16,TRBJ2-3,ASSHQAGGRVSTDTQY
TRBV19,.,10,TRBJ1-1,ASSMGGTEAF
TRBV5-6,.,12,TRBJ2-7,ASSSPGQPYEQY
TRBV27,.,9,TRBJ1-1,ASRGTAEAF
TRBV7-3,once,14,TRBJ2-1,ASSWGGAGVDNEQF
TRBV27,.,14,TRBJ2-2,ASSLGPGRNTGELF
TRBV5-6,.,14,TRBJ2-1,ASSFSLGLGGNEQF
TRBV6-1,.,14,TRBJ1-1,ASSEWTGAMNTEAF
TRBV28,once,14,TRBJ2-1,ASQTRRGSSYNEQF
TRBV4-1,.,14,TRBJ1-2,ASSQDPGSRGGGYT
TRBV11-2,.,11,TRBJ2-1,ASSLSLHNEQF
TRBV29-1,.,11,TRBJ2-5,SGRDSTQETQY
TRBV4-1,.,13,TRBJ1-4,ASSQVGLIYEKLF
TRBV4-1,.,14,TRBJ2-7,ASSQEPAGGPWEQY
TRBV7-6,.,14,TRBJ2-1,ASSLGPGVGTNEQF
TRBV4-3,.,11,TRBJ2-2,ASSLSWGGELF
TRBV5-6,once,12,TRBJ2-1,ASSRTNSYNEQF
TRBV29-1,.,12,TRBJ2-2,SVERRGGTGELF
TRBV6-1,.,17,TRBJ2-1,ASSEARSSVDRFDNEQF
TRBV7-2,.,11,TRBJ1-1,ASSLRRRTEAF
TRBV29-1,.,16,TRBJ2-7,SASGVPGRGGGPYEQY
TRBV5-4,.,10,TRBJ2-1,ASSPGGGKWF
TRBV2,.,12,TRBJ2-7,ASSEGVVRYEQY
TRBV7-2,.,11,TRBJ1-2,ASSPHLPDGYT
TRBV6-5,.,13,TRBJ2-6,ASSPFGSGANVLT
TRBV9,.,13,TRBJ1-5,ASSVGWTGNQPQH
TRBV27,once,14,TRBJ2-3,ASSTPGGPVIDTQY
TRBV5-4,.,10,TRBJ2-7,ASSADSYEQY
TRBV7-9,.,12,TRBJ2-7,ASSPKDRAHEQY
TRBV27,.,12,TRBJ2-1,ASSPRTENNEQF
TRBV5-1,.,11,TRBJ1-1,ASMAGSGTEAF
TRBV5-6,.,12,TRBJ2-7,ASNSPASTYEQY
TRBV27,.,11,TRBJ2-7,ASSLQGQYEQY
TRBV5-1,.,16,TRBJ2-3,ASSSRGTNSWGSDTQY
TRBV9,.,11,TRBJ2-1,ASCCSSYNEQF
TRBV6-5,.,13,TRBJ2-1,ASSHVASGANEQF
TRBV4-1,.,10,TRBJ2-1,ASSHALNEQF
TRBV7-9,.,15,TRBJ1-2,ASEGLHEAGQGYGYT
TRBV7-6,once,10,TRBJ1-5,ASSDYNQPQH
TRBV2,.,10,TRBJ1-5,ASSDINQPQH
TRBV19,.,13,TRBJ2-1,ASSIGLAGVNEQF
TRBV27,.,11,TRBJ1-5,ASSLRGRQPQH
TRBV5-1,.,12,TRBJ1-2,ASSLDRGHFGYT
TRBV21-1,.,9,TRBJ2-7,ASSSTYEQY
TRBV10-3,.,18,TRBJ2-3,AISEIADDEASGFSDTQY